The 14 T cell receptor beta chains below all came from one sample that was sequenced in a study of OX40 agonist ivuxolimab in advanced cancers. TCRdb keeps only in-frame clones here, not all; method: immunoSEQ multiplex PCR. The table records fewer than 95,000 clones, more than 85% of them present only once. The source was CD4+ or CD8+ T cells sorted from blood, collected in a trial of the OX40 agonist ivuxolimab. These TCRs come from an adult with an advanced solid tumor such as melanoma, head and neck, liver or kidney cancer.

This clone was seen only once. The chain is built from TRBV6-5 and TRBJ1-1, with D perhaps matching TRBD1 (5 bases). CDR1 and CDR2 (germline): MNHEY, SVGAGI. CDR3 length equals 13 residues. V was cut by 4 bases and J by 3 bases, with 9 bases left in between. CDR3 in DNA: TGTGCCAGCAGTTGGGGGTCGGACACTGAAGCTTTCTTT. This codes for CASSWGSDTEAFF.

The chain recombines TRBV5-1 with TRBJ2-1; D remains unclear. The CDR3 has 12 residues. V was trimmed by 0 bases and J by 7 bases, leaving 5 bases between them. CDR1 and CDR2 from the germline V gene are SGHRS and YFSETQ. CDR3 sequence reads: CASSLGVNEQFF. The CDR3 DNA sequence: TGCGCCAGCAGCTTGGGGGTGAATGAGCAGTTCTTC.

The J gene is TRBJ1-6, the V gene TRBV9; D is possibly TRBD1 (6 bases). CDR3 size: 16 residues. CDR1 is SGDLS and CDR2 is YYNGEE in the germline V gene. Trimming removed 0 bases from V and 8 bases from J, with 15 bases in between. CDR3 bases: TGTGCCAGCAGCGTAGGCACAGGGATTACGGATTCACCCCTCCACTTT. Residues: CASSVGTGITDSPLHF.

Worth noting for this clone: Other nucleotide sequences in the sample specify the same CDR3. V is TRBV7-8 and J is TRBJ2-7, with 8 bases identical to TRBD2. This CDR3 has 15 amino acids. V was clipped by 3 bases and J by 7 bases; unmatched bases: 11. Looked up from germline, CDR1 is SGHVS and CDR2 is FQNEAQ. The DNA of the CDR3 is TGTGCCAGCAGCTTTTTGTCGGATGGCGGGGGGGAGCAGTACTTC. Its translation is CASSFLSDGGGEQYF.

The rearrangement joins TRBV6-1 to TRBJ2-5; D not certain. The CDR3 has 14 amino acids. Trimming pared 3 bases from V and 5 bases from J, leaving 13 bases between. Per germline, CDR1 MNHNS and CDR2 SASEGT. In DNA form, the CDR3 reads TGTGCCAGCAGTGAGTTGGCTAACATTGAGACCCAGTACTTC. It yields the protein CASSELANIETQYF.

In nucleotides, the CDR3 is TGTGCCAGCGCGGGGTCCTCTGGCTACACCTTC. The encoded protein is CASAGSSGYTF. The chain carries TRBV7-6 and TRBJ1-2; no firm D call. CDR3 size: 11 residues. Per germline, CDR1 SGHVS and CDR2 FNYEAQ. Between the trimmed V and J ends, which lost 8 bases and 7 bases, there was a span of 11 bases. Based on the CDR3 plus reference TRBV7-6 and TRBJ1-2, the full variable domain is GAGVSQSPRYKVTKRGQDVALRCDPISGHVSLYWYRQALGQGPEFLTYFNYEAQQDKSGLPNDRFSAERPEGSISTLTIQRTEQRDSAMYRCASAGSSGYTFGSGTRLTVV.

This clone was counted a single time. This sequence joins TRBV7-2 and TRBJ2-7; 8 nucleotides match TRBD2. The CDR3 has 15 amino acids. After removal of 3 bases from V and 4 bases from J, the junction contained 8 bases not matched to a gene. The germline V gene encodes CDR1 SGHTA and CDR2 FQGNSA. CDR3 bases: TGTGCCAGCAGCTTCGGTAGCGGGATGCATTACGAGCAGTACTTC. Protein sequence: CASSFGSGMHYEQYF.

The rearrangement links TRBV13 to TRBJ2-1; TRBD2 matches at 8 bases. Trimming cost V 8 bases and J 8 bases; bases outside gene matches: 11. Germline values: CDR1 PRHDT, CDR2 FYEKMQ (reference sequence). The CDR3 consists of 14 residues. CDR3 loop: CASSRASGLYEQFF. As DNA, the CDR3 is TGTGCCAGCTCCAGGGCTAGCGGGCTTTATGAGCAGTTCTTC. Variable domain in full (rest from reference TRBV13 and TRBJ2-1): AAGVIQSPRHLIKEKRETATLKCYPIPRHDTVYWYQQGPGQDPQFLISFYEKMQSDKGSIPDRFSAQQFSDYHSELNMSSLELGDSALYFCASSRASGLYEQFFGPGTRLTVL.

V and J are TRBV28 and TRBJ1-5; 7 positions match TRBD1. The germline gives CDR1 MDHEN, CDR2 SYDVKM. Trimming at V came to 5 bases and at J to 7 bases, leaving 8 bases not matched to a gene. The CDR3 covers 14 residues. The CDR3 DNA reads as TGTGCCAGCAGTCCAGGACAGGAAGGACAGCCCCAGCATTTT. Its protein is CASSPGQEGQPQHF.

The rearrangement joins TRBV28 to TRBJ1-5; 9 bases align to TRBD1. Trimming at V came to 6 bases and at J to 1 base, leaving 4 bases not matched to a gene. The CDR3 length is 15 residues. The germline CDR1 and CDR2 sequences are MDHEN and SYDVKM. CDR3 residues: CASSRGQGSNQPQHF. The CDR3 DNA follows: TGTGCCAGCAGCCGAGGACAGGGGAGCAATCAGCCCCAGCATTTT.

J is TRBJ1-5 and V is TRBV28; D call uncertain. Germline lookup yields CDR1 MDHEN and CDR2 SYDVKM. The CDR3 has 13 residues. Trimming shortened V by 5 bases and J by 7 bases, and 12 bases separated the two germline ends. This CDR3 is CASSPLSWQPQHF. CDR3 DNA: TGTGCCAGCAGTCCCCTAAGTTGGCAGCCCCAGCATTTT.

The chain links TRBV4-1 to TRBJ1-1; the match to TRBD1 covers 11 bases. CDR3 length equals 17 residues. CDR1 and CDR2 from the germline V gene are MGHRA and YSYEKL. The trim removed 1 base at V and 4 bases at J, leaving 8 bases unmatched. The CDR3 loop reads CASSQVIAGTGGTEAFF. CDR3 DNA: TGCGCCAGCAGCCAAGTAATAGCCGGGACAGGGGGCACTGAAGCTTTCTTT.

A single count supports this clone. J is TRBJ2-1 and V is TRBV6-5, with TRBD2 matching over 12 bases. The CDR3 has 15 residues. The germline gives CDR1 MNHEY, CDR2 SVGAGI. V lost 4 bases, J lost 5 bases, and 3 bases stayed unmatched. CDR3 bases: TGTGCCAGCAGTTTTCTAGCGGGGGGGCACAATGAGCAGTTCTTC. It codes for CASSFLAGGHNEQFF.

This rearrangement joins TRBV15 to TRBJ2-4; TRBD2 is a possible D gene (5 bases). The germline gives CDR1 LNHNV, CDR2 YYDKDF (reference sequence). With 4 bases removed from V and 0 bases from J, the gap between germline ends came to 13 bases. There are 16 residues in the CDR3. The CDR3 is CATSTRTGIAKNIQYF. In nucleotides, the CDR3 is TGTGCCACCAGCACCCGGACGGGGATAGCCAAAAACATTCAGTACTTC.